One TCR beta chain is described in this entry. What this receptor recognizes is not known. No much larger clonotype is one base removed from it; base qualities were not supplied. TCRdb records Illumina NovaSeq 6000 as the sequencer. TCR cDNA was synthesized by 5'RACE template switching, which introduced a universal primer site and unique molecular identifiers. cDNA synthesis was primed from both the TCR alpha and TCR beta constant segments. Libraries were amplified in two PCR steps, with sample barcodes and sequencing adapters added in the second step. Sequencing of the libraries was done on either Illumina HiSeq 2500 (2x100 bp) or NovaSeq (2x150 bp). The original pipeline was this. Demultiplexing of reads and collapsing into UMI consensus sequences were performed with MIGEC, and V(D)J alignment was carried out with MiXCR. Using edgeR on replicate PBMC samples, clonotypes were called vaccine-responding if FDR was below 0.01 and the log2 fold change was above 5 up to day 15. CD4 or CD8 identity was assigned to each bulk clonotype according to whether the clonotype was present at higher abundance in the sequenced CD4 repertoire or the sequenced CD8 repertoire. TCRdb reanalyzed the raw reads on its own, using fastp at Q25 for trimming and MiXCR for clone calling, and kept in-frame beta chains. Rows with a matching CDR3 protein are joined into one entry that keeps the most common DNA and genes. V and J calls and clone size were set by TCRdb, not the authors. The sample table shows about 99,000 distinct CDR3 sequences, and roughly 5.8% are seen once. The top ten constitute 35% to 50% of the sample.

These data originate in a study of T cells after yellow fever vaccination (dated by TCRdb to the late 2010s). Regarding the research as a whole: The SMART-Seq v4 Ultra Low Input RNA kit was used to prepare libraries from fractions with low cell numbers. To follow T-cell clones before and after both primary and booster YFV17D yellow fever vaccination, bulk TCR alpha and beta repertoires underwent longitudinal sequencing. Two healthy male donors, one aged 18 to 30 and one aged 30 to 40 years, made up the cohort. Blood was collected at multiple timepoints before and after primary and secondary immunization, and bulk PBMC replicates and cell subsets were isolated.

Overall study outcomes, separate from this receptor: After the booster, most of the clones that had expanded following primary vaccination were detected again (roughly 96% of CD4 and around nine tenths of CD8), which suggests that memory was broadly maintained. Only two donors were included in the study, so the extent to which the findings can be generalized is limited. A small share of clonotypes occurred in both CD4 and CD8 compartments, likely arising from convergent recombination. Computational filtering was required because FACS-sorted repertoires could contain abundant contaminating clonotypes from the bulk population. The secondary T-cell response was found to be weaker but faster than the primary response, with a peak reached on day 5 rather than on day 15.

The treatment or condition label, read with the paper, signifies: live attenuated yellow fever vaccine strain. PBMCs were isolated from peripheral blood using a standard Ficoll-Paque protocol. Dynabeads CD4 and CD8 positive selection kits were used to isolate the CD4 and CD8 T-cell fractions. TriZol was used to extract RNA from bulk PBMCs, from CD4 and CD8 fractions, and from dextramer-positive and dextramer-negative fractions. This TCR was sampled from a man aged 18 to 35 who received the YFV17D yellow fever vaccine. This specimen was CD8+ T cells sorted from PBMCs, taken 10 days after the yellow fever booster vaccination.

The CDR3 corresponds to CASSLGGTGGTQETQYF. Here is the DNA: TGTGCCAGCAGCTTAGGGGGGACAGGAGGAACTCAAGAGACCCAGTACTTC. Recombination joined TRBV7-8 with TRBJ2-5; 8 central bases correspond to TRBD1. The germline V gene yields SGHVS for CDR1 and FQNEAQ for CDR2. V is cut back by 1 base and J by 2 bases, with 9 bases in the junction unmatched. The CDR3 contains 17 residues, cysteine and phenylalanine counted. Solely the CDR3 DNA is kept, with 51 bases framed from the first base.